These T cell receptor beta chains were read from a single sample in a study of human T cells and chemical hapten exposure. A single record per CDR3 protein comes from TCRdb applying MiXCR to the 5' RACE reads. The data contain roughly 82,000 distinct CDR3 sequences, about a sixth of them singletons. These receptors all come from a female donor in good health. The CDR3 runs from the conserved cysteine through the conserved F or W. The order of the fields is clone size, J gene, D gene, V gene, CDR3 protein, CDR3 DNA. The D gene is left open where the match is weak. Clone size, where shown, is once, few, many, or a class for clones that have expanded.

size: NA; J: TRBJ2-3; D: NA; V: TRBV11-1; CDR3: CASSSRTGRLSTDTQYF; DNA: TGTGCCAGCAGCTCCCGTACCGGACGTCTTAGCACAGATACGCAGTATTTT
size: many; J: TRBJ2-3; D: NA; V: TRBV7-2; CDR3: CASSYGGTDTQYF; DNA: TGTGCCAGCAGCTACGGGGGCACAGATACGCAGTATTTT
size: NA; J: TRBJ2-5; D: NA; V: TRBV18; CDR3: CASSPLRAGASETQYF; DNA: TGTGCCAGCTCACCACTACGAGCGGGCGCGAGTGAGACCCAGTACTTC
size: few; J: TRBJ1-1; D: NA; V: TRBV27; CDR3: CASSKHPNTEAFF; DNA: TGTGCCAGCAGCAAACACCCGAACACTGAAGCTTTCTTT
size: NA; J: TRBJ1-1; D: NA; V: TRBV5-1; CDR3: CASSLASGSGRRTEAFF; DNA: TGCGCCAGCAGCTTGGCCTCAGGGTCCGGGAGAAGGACTGAAGCTTTCTTT
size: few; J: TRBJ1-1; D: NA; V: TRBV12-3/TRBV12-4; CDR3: CASSLAGPDTEAFF; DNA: TGTGCCAGCAGTTTAGCAGGCCCCGACACTGAAGCTTTCTTT
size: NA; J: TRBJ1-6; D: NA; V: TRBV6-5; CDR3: CASSYSGGRSSYNSPLHF; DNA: TGTGCCAGCAGTTACTCGGGCGGACGAAGCTCCTATAATTCACCCCTCCACTTT
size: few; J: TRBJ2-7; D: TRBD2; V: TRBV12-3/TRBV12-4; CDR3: CASSFGGGEQYF; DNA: TGTGCCAGCAGTTTCGGGGGGGGCGAGCAGTACTTC
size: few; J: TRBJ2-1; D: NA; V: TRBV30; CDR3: CAWEVGGGNEQFF; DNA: TGTGCCTGGGAGGTAGGTGGGGGGAATGAGCAGTTCTTC
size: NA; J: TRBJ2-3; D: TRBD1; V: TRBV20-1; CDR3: CSARGPGGGEDTQYF; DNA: TGCAGTGCTAGAGGCCCAGGGGGCGGTGAGGATACGCAGTATTTT
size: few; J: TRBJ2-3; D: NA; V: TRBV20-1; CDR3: CSASPPGISTDTQYF; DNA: TGCAGTGCTAGCCCCCCGGGGATTAGCACAGATACGCAGTATTTT
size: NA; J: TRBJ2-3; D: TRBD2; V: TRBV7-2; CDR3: CASTRLAGGPGTDTQYF; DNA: TGTGCCAGCACCCGACTAGCGGGAGGGCCGGGCACAGATACGCAGTATTTT
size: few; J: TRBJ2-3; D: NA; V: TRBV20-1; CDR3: CSAVTASGPDTQYF; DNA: TGCAGTGCTGTGACGGCCAGCGGGCCAGATACGCAGTATTTT
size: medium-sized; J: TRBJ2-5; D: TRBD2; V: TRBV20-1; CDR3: CSLLRLAGGGPQETQYF; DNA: TGCTCGCTACTAAGGCTAGCGGGAGGGGGCCCCCAAGAGACCCAGTACTTC
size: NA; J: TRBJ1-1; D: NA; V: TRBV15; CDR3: CATSAGRWDTEAFF; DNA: TGTGCCACCAGCGCCGGGAGATGGGACACTGAAGCTTTCTTT
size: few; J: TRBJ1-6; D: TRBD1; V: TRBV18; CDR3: CASSPNTGTGSPLHF; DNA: TGTGCCAGCTCACCAAATACCGGGACAGGGTCACCCCTCCACTTT
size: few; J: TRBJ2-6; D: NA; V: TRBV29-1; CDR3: CSVADRTRSGANVLTF; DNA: TGCAGCGTTGCGGACCGAACTCGCTCTGGGGCCAACGTCCTGACTTTC
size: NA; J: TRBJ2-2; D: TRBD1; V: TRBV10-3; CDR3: CAISEQGEGELFF; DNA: TGTGCCATCAGTGAACAGGGGGAGGGGGAGCTGTTTTTT
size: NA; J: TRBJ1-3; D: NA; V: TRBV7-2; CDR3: CASSQARAVGNTIYF; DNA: TGTGCCAGCAGCCAGGCAAGGGCGGTCGGAAACACCATATATTTT
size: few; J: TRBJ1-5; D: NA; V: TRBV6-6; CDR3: CASSSSGEHQPQHF; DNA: TGTGCCAGCAGTTCTTCAGGGGAACATCAGCCCCAGCATTTT
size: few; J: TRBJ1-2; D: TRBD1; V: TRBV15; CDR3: CATSRDRDPIYGYTF; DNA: TGTGCCACCAGCAGGGACAGGGACCCAATCTATGGCTACACCTTC
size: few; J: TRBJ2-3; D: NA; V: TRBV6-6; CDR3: CASNDGVITDTQYF; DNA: TGTGCCAGCAACGACGGGGTAATTACAGATACGCAGTATTTT
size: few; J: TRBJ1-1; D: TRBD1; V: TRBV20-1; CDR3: CSAGQGRWTEAFF; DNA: TGCAGTGCCGGACAGGGTAGGTGGACTGAAGCTTTCTTT
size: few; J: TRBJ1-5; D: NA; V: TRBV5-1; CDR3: CASSMGEGNQPQHF; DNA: TGCGCCAGCAGCATGGGCGAAGGCAATCAGCCCCAGCATTTT
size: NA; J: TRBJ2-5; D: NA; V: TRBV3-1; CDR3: CASSQASGTPQETQYF; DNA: TGTGCCAGCAGCCAAGCTTCCGGGACACCCCAAGAGACCCAGTACTTC
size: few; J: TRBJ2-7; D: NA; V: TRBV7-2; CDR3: CASSFQGGSPYEQYF; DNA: TGTGCCAGCAGCTTTCAGGGGGGAAGTCCCTACGAGCAGTACTTC
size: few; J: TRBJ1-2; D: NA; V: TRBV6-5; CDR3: CASSYDGSGYTF; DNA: TGTGCCAGCAGTTACGATGGAAGCGGCTACACCTTC
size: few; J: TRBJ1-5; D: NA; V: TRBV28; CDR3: CASSFEIYQPQHF; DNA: TGTGCCAGCAGTTTTGAGATCTATCAGCCCCAGCATTTT
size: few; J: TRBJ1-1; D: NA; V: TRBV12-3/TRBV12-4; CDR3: CASSLFNRAGPEAFF; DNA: TGTGCCAGCAGTTTATTTAACAGGGCCGGCCCTGAAGCTTTCTTT
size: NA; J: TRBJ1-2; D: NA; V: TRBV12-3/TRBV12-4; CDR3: CASSSGLDANGYTF; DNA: TGTGCCAGCAGTTCGGGGCTAGATGCCAATGGCTACACCTTC
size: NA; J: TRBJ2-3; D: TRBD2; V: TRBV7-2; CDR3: CASSQLAGATQYF; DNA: TGTGCCAGCAGCCAACTAGCGGGAGCTACGCAGTATTTT
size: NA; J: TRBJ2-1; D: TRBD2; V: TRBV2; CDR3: CASTYRSGVYNEQFF; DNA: TGTGCCAGCACGTACCGTAGCGGGGTCTACAATGAGCAGTTCTTC
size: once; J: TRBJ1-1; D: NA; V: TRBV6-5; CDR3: CASSLGPGTTEAFF; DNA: TGTGCCAGCAGTTTGGGCCCAGGGACCACTGAAGCTTTCTTT
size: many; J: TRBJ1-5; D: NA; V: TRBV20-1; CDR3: CSARDKTARDQPQHF; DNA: TGCAGTGCTAGAGATAAAACAGCCAGGGATCAGCCCCAGCATTTT
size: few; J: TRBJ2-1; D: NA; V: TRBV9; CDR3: CASSVSSEPNNEQFF; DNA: TGTGCCAGCAGCGTTTCTAGCGAACCCAACAATGAGCAGTTCTTC
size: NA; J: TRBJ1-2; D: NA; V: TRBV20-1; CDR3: CSPREGGDRNYGYTF; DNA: TGCAGTCCGCGAGAGGGTGGGGATCGGAACTATGGCTACACCTTC
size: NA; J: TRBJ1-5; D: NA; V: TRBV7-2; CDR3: CASSRGGSNQPQHF; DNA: TGTGCCAGCAGCCGGGGGGGTAGCAATCAGCCCCAGCATTTT
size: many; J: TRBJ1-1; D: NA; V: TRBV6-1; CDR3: CASSEQVVRTEAFF; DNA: TGTGCCAGCAGTGAACAGGTTGTGAGGACTGAAGCTTTCTTT